This T cell receptor (beta chain) is from a study of Ad26.COV2.S vaccination and SARS-CoV-2 variants. The method was immunoSEQ multiplex PCR; TCRdb's version includes in-frame clones alone and lacks a portion of them. Of roughly 420,000 clones in the sample, approximately 90% were seen once. Treatment given: some 20 received Ad26.COV2.S at low or high dose, single or two shots; roughly five received placebo; per-sample allocation not given. Sampling was done on day 63 after the first vaccine or placebo injection. The TCR was taken from a person aged 18-65 years who received the Ad26.COV2.S COVID-19 vaccine or a placebo. Sequences were derived from peripheral blood, sampled in a trial of Ad26.COV2.S vaccine versus placebo.

CDR3 in DNA: TGTGCCAGCAGTTTATCGGTGCGCACTGAAGCTTTCTTT. This codes for CASSLSVRTEAFF. This chain uses TRBV27 with TRBJ1-1; D is uncertain. The CDR3 runs 13 residues. Per the germline V gene, CDR1 is MNHEY and CDR2 is SMNVEV (reference sequence). V lost 0 bases and J 4 bases, leaving 6 bases between the germline ends.